This T cell receptor (beta chain) was captured in a study of T cell responses to AZD1222 COVID-19 vaccine. Across the whole study: Second-dose intervals near 4 or 12 weeks were combined.

V gave up 4 bases and J gave up 4 bases, with 16 bases separating them. The CDR3 is 15 residues long. Germline lookup yields CDR1 LGHDT and CDR2 YNNKEL (reference sequence). Whole-study findings and limits: Samples come after the peak T cell response, not at day 14. Baseline testing showed seropositivity in only a handful of AZD1222 recipients. It should be noted that donors were predominantly white British and more often female, and clonal diversity was possibly underestimated.

Sequencing was performed with immunoSEQ multiplex PCR; in TCRdb, only in-frame clones are kept and a portion is missing. The sample lists 100,000 to 150,000 clones; 75% to 90% were seen once. Concerning this clone itself: Its antigen is still unknown.

This clonotype was obtained from an adult in good health. The chain couples TRBV3-1 (or the pseudogene TRBV3-2) to TRBJ1-1, with D possibly matching TRBD1 (5 bases). Sample: peripheral blood, taken on day 0 of AZD1222 vaccination. The CDR3 bases are TGTGCCAGCAGCCCATCCGGGACCTTTCGCACTGAAGCTTTCTTT. Its protein product is CASSPSGTFRTEAFF.